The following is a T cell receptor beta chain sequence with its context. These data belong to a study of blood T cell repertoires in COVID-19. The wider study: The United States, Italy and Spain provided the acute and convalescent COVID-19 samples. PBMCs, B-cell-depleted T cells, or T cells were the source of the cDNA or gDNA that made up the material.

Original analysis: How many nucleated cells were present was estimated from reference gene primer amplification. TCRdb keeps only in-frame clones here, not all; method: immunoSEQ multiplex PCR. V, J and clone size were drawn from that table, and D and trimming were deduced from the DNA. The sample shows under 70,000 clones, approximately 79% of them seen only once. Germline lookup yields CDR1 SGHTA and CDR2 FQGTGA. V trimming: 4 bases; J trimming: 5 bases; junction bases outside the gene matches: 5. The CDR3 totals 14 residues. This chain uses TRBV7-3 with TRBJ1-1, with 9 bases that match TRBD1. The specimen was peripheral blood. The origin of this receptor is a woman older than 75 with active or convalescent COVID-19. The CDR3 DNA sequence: TGTGCCAGCAGCTCCACCGGGACAGGGACTGAAGCTTTCTTT. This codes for CASSSTGTGTEAFF. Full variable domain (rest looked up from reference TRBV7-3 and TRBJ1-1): GAGVSQTPSNKVTEKGKYVELRCDPISGHTALYWYRQSLGQGPEFLIYFQGTGAADDSGLPNDRFFAVRPEGSVSTLKIQRTERGDSAVYLCASSSTGTGTEAFFGQGTRLTVV.